This paragraph covers one T cell receptor (beta chain) sequence. These data belong to a study of blood T cell repertoires in COVID-19. The V end was cut by 1 base, the J end by 15 bases, with 13 bases between. The CDR3 consists of 12 residues. Germline lookup yields CDR1 GTSNPN and CDR2 SVGIG (reference sequence). The table came from immunoSEQ multiplex PCR; TCRdb's copy has only in-frame clones and leaves some out. The sample holds roughly 35,000 clones, roughly 87% seen once. The chain combines TRBV30 with TRBJ2-6; the D gene is possibly TRBD2 (5 bases). The receptor was isolated from a man aged 45-65 years with active or convalescent COVID-19. The sequenced material came from peripheral blood. The CDR3 spells CAWSDGVLGLTF. CDR3 bases: TGTGCCTGGAGTGACGGGGTACTTGGCCTGACTTTC.